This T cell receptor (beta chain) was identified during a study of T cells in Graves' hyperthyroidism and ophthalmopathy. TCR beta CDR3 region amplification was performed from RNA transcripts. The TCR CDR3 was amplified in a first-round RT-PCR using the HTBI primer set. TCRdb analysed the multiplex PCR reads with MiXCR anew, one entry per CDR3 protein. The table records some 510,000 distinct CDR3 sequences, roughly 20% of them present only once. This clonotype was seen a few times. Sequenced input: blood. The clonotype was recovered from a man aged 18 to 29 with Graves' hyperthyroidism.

CDR3 sequence (DNA): TGTGCCAGCAGCCAAGATTTCGAAGAGACCCAGTACTTC. As protein: CASSQDFEETQYF. The chain uses TRBV3-1 and TRBJ2-5; D remains unclear. Germline loops: CDR1 LGHDT, CDR2 YNNKEL (reference sequence). Between the trimmed V and J ends, which lost 0 bases and 3 bases, there was a span of 5 bases. This CDR3 comprises 13 residues.